Presented here are 16 T cell receptor beta chains from one specimen sequenced in a study of beta chain features in type 1 diabetes. The sequenced template was cDNA made from the entire isolated RNA. The method was immunoSEQ multiplex PCR; TCRdb's version includes in-frame clones alone and lacks a portion of them. Of tens of thousands of clones in the sample, around 63% were seen once. Sequenced sample: Tregs from blood. The origin of the receptors is a woman under 30 in good health.

The chain has TRBV18 and TRBJ2-5; D ambiguous. The J call may be in error: the DNA end matches TRBJ2-7 better. This CDR3 region has 14 residues. The germline V gene has CDR1 KGHSH and CDR2 LQKENI. CDR3 amino acids: CASSPPSYPLEQYF. The CDR3 DNA reads TGTGCCAGCTCACCCCCCTCGTACCCTCTCGAGCAGTACTTC.

This rearrangement joins TRBV5-1 to TRBJ2-7; D gene ambiguous. Deletions cut 4 bases from V and 3 bases from J, with 14 bases between. The V gene's germline CDR1 is SGHRS and CDR2 YFSETQ. The CDR3 totals 14 residues. CDR3 DNA sequence: TGCGCCAGCAGCGTGGATGGGCAAGACTACGAGCAGTACTTC. This gives the protein CASSVDGQDYEQYF. Drawing the rest from reference TRBV5-1 and TRBJ2-7, the complete variable domain is KAGVTQTPRYLIKTRGQQVTLSCSPISGHRSVSWYQQTPGQGLQFLFEYFSETQRNKGNFPGRFSGRQFSNSRSEMNVSTLELGDSALYLCASSVDGQDYEQYFGPGTRLTVT.

The chain couples TRBV7-2 to TRBJ2-5; D remains ambiguous. Germline values: CDR1 SGHTA, CDR2 FQGNSA. The CDR3 contains 15 residues. The V end was cut by 5 bases, the J end by 5 bases, with 18 bases between. The CDR3 DNA reads TGTGCCAGCAGCCCCCAGACCCGAGAGAGGGAGACCCAGTACTTC. Amino acid sequence: CASSPQTRERETQYF.

The chain uses TRBV7-2 and TRBJ2-7; 7 nucleotides match TRBD2. Trimming removed 5 bases from V and 3 bases from J; junction bases left unmatched: 10. Germline-derived CDR1 and CDR2 are SGHTA and FQGNSA. The CDR3 covers 15 residues. In DNA, the CDR3 is TGTGCCAGCAGCCCGGGGAATAGCGGGTTCTACGAGCAGTACTTC. Translating it yields CASSPGNSGFYEQYF. Full variable domain (outside the CDR3, taken from reference TRBV7-2 and TRBJ2-7): GAGVSQSPSNKVTEKGKDVELRCDPISGHTALYWYRQSLGQGLEFLIYFQGNSAPDKSGLPSDRFSAERTGGSVSTLTIQRTQQEDSAVYLCASSPGNSGFYEQYFGPGTRLTVT.

The V call is TRBV20-1, the J call TRBJ2-1; D is unclear. Looked up from germline, CDR1 is DFQATT and CDR2 is SNEGSKA (reference sequence). The CDR3 extends over 11 amino acids. The V and J ends lost 3 bases and 2 bases respectively, with 2 bases between them. CDR3 DNA sequence: TGCAGTGCTAGTACCTACAATGAGCAGTTCTTC. It yields the protein CSASTYNEQFF.

The chain joins TRBV7-9 to TRBJ1-4, with D tentatively TRBD1 (6 bases). Between the trimmed V and J ends, which lost 6 bases and 8 bases, there was a span of 16 bases. Germline loops: CDR1 SEHNR, CDR2 FQNEAQ (reference sequence). CDR3 size: 14 residues. CDR3 loop: CASRQTGGGEKLFF. The CDR3, as DNA: TGTGCCAGCAGGCAGACAGGAGGAGGCGAAAAACTGTTTTTT.

The chain carries TRBV2 and TRBJ2-1, with a tentative D call TRBD1 (5 bases). This CDR3 comprises 13 residues. Between the trimmed V and J ends, which lost 6 bases and 10 bases, there was a span of 16 bases. Germline V gene sequence: CDR1 SNHLY, CDR2 FYNNEI. CDR3 loop: CASRSNQAGEQFF. CDR3 in DNA: TGTGCCAGCAGGTCGAACCAGGCAGGGGAGCAGTTCTTC.

In DNA form, the CDR3 reads TGTGCCAGCAGTGAAGGCAGGACAGGGGACTATGGCTACACCTTC. Amino acids: CASSEGRTGDYGYTF. The chain links TRBV6-1 to TRBJ1-2; 9 nucleotides align to TRBD1. The CDR3 covers 15 residues. Germline V gene data show CDR1 as MNHNS and CDR2 as SASEGT. After removal of 1 base from V and 3 bases from J, the junction contained 3 bases not matched to a gene.

A few counts support this clone. The J gene is TRBJ2-3, the V gene TRBV7-2, with D tentatively TRBD2 (6 bases). The CDR3 is made up of 15 amino acids. V lost 2 bases and J lost 3, with 12 bases in between. The V gene's germline CDR1 is SGHTA and CDR2 FQGNSA. The CDR3 reads CASSLSGLQTDTQYF. CDR3 nucleotides: TGTGCCAGCAGCTTAAGCGGGCTGCAGACAGATACGCAGTATTTT.

The V gene is TRBV7-9, the J gene TRBJ2-2; TRBD2 matches at 7 bases. The CDR3 runs 15 residues. V shed 5 bases and J 5 bases; nucleotides not matched to a gene: 8. CDR1 SEHNR and CDR2 FQNEAQ come from the germline V gene (reference sequence). The CDR3 coding sequence is TGTGCCAGCAGCACACTAGCGATCGGGACCGGGGAGCTGTTTTTT. Translation: CASSTLAIGTGELFF.

The chain is built from TRBV7-9 and TRBJ2-7; 10 bases are shared with TRBD2. Trimming cost V 5 bases and J 7 bases; bases outside gene matches: 11. This CDR3 has 15 amino acids. Germline V lookup: CDR1 SEHNR, CDR2 FQNEAQ (reference sequence). The CDR3 here is CASSPALAGVGEQYF. The CDR3 DNA follows: TGTGCCAGCAGCCCCGCTCTAGCGGGAGTGGGGGAGCAGTACTTC.

This clone was observed a handful of times. This chain joins TRBV2 and TRBJ2-1; 9 nucleotides align to TRBD1. V gave up 4 bases and J gave up 7 bases; unmatched junction bases: 11. Per the germline V gene, CDR1 is SNHLY and CDR2 is FYNNEI. This CDR3 is 16 amino acids long. The CDR3 loop reads CASSGGGLGTGNEQFF. CDR3 nucleotide sequence: TGTGCCAGCAGTGGAGGGGGCCTTGGGACAGGGAATGAGCAGTTCTTC.

The chain links TRBV5-1 to TRBJ1-5; 9 bases map to TRBD1. This CDR3 comprises 19 residues. Unmatched junction bases numbered 18, after V lost 8 bases and J lost 0 bases. Germline V lookup: CDR1 SGHRS, CDR2 YFSETQ. The CDR3 region is CARGRPKTGGKHSNQPQHF. Written as DNA, the CDR3 is TGCGCCAGGGGACGCCCCAAAACAGGGGGCAAACATAGCAATCAGCCCCAGCATTTT.

The rearrangement joins TRBV6-5 to TRBJ2-3, with D maybe TRBD2 (5 bases). CDR3 length: 15 amino acids. The V gene's germline CDR1 is MNHEY and CDR2 SVGAGI. V lost 6 bases and J 7 bases, leaving 20 bases between the germline ends. The CDR3, as DNA: TGTGCCAGCAGGCCGGGGTCCTCGGGGTCAAATACGCAGTATTTT. Translation: CASRPGSSGSNTQYF.

This chain joins TRBV4-2 and TRBJ1-4; the match to TRBD1 covers 8 bases. Per the germline V gene, CDR1 is LGHNA and CDR2 is YNFKEQ. The trim removed 2 bases at V and 5 bases at J, leaving 10 bases unmatched. This CDR3 spans 17 amino acids. The CDR3 region has the DNA TGTGCCAGCAGCCAATCCACCGACAGGGGCGGAAATGAAAAACTGTTTTTT. Translation gives CASSQSTDRGGNEKLFF.

The V and J genes are TRBV7-2 and TRBJ1-2, with 9 positions matching TRBD1. CDR3 length equals 14 residues. Germline V CDR1 and CDR2: SGHTA, FQGNSA. Unmatched junction bases numbered 7, after V lost 3 bases and J lost 8 bases. CDR3 sequence reads: CASSFWTGASGYTF. The CDR3 DNA follows: TGTGCCAGCAGCTTCTGGACAGGGGCAAGCGGCTACACCTTC.